The clone carrying this T cell receptor (beta chain) was seen only a few times. This CDR3 is also generated by other DNA sequences in the sample. This entry belongs to a study of shared clonotypes between healthy human individuals. The CDR3 consists of 15 residues. V was pared by 3 bases and J by 0 bases, with 0 bases of the junction left unmatched. CDR1 SGDLS and CDR2 YYNGEE come from the germline V gene. Sequencing used immunoSEQ multiplex PCR; TCRdb keeps in-frame clones, though not all of them. The sample yields over a million clones, about 70% seen once. The TCR sequence derives from a man aged 18-30 years in good health. Material: memory CD4+ T cells sorted from blood. Subset here: CD45RA-negative fraction. The chain couples TRBV9 to TRBJ1-6, with 7 bases identical to TRBD1. The CDR3 nucleotides read TGTGCCAGCAGCGGGGACAGCTCCTATAATTCACCCCTCCACTTT. Its translation is CASSGDSSYNSPLHF.